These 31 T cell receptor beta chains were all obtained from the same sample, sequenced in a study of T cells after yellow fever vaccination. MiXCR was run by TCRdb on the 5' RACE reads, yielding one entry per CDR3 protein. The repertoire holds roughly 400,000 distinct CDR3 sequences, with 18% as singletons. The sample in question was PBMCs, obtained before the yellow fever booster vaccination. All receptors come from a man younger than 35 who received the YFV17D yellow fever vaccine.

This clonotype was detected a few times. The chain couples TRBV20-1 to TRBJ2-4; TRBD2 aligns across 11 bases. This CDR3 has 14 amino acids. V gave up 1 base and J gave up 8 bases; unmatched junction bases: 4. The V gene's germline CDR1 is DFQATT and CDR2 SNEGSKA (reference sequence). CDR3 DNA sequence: TGCAGTGCTAGAGTTAGCGGGGGGGCGGACATTCAGTACTTC. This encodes CSARVSGGADIQYF.

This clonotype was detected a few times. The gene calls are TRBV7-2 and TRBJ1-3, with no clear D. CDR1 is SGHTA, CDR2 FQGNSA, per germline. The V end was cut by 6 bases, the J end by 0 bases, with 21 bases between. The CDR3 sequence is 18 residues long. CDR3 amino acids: CASRLRPPGMSSGNTIYF. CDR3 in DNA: TGTGCCAGCAGGCTTCGACCCCCCGGGATGAGCTCTGGAAACACCATATATTTT.

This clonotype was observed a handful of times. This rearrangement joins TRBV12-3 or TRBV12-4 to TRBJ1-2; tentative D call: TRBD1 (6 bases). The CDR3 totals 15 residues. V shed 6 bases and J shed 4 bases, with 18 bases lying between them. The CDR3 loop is CASRRRDTDFYGYTF. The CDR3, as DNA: TGTGCCAGCAGAAGACGGGACACGGACTTCTATGGCTACACCTTC.

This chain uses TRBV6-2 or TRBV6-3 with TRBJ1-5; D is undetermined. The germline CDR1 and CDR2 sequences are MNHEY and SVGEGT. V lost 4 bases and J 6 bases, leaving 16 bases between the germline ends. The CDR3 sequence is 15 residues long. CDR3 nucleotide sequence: TGTGCCAGCAGTTGGCCGGACTATTATCGTCAGCCCCAGCATTTT. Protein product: CASSWPDYYRQPQHF.

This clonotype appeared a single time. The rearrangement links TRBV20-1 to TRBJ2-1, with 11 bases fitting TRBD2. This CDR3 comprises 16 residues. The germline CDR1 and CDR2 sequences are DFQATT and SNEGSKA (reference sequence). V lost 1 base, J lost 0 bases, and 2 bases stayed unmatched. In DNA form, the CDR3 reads TGCAGTGCTAGAGTTAGCGGGGGGGCCTCCTACAATGAGCAGTTCTTC. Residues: CSARVSGGASYNEQFF.

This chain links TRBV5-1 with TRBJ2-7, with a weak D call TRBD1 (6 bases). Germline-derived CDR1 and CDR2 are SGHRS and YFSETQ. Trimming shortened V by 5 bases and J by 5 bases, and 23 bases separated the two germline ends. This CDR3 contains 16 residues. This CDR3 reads CASRSFPGQSEDEQYF. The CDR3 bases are TGCGCCAGCAGATCCTTCCCGGGACAATCCGAGGACGAGCAGTACTTC. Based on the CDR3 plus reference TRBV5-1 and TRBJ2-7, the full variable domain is KAGVTQTPRYLIKTRGQQVTLSCSPISGHRSVSWYQQTPGQGLQFLFEYFSETQRNKGNFPGRFSGRQFSNSRSEMNVSTLELGDSALYLCASRSFPGQSEDEQYFGPGTRLTVT.

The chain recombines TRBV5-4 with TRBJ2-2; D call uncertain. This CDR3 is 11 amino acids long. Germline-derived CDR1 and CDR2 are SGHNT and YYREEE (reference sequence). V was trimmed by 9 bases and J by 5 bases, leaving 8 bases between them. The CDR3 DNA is TGTGCCACTAGAGGTACCGGGGAGCTGTTTTTT. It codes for CATRGTGELFF.

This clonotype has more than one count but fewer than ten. DNA of the CDR3: TGTGCCAGCAGGCCCGCAGGGAGCTCTGGAAACACCATATATTTT. Translated, it gives CASRPAGSSGNTIYF. V is TRBV7-2 and J is TRBJ1-3; maybe TRBD1 (5 bases). Germline CDR1 is SGHTA and CDR2 is FQGNSA. This CDR3 comprises 15 residues. Between the trimmed V and J ends, which lost 6 bases and 0 bases, there was a span of 12 bases.

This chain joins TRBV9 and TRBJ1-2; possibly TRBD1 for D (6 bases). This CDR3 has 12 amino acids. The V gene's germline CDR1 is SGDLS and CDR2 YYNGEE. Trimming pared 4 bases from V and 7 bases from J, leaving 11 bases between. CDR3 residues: CASSQGMGGYTF. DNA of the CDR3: TGTGCCAGCAGCCAGGGGATGGGTGGCTACACCTTC.

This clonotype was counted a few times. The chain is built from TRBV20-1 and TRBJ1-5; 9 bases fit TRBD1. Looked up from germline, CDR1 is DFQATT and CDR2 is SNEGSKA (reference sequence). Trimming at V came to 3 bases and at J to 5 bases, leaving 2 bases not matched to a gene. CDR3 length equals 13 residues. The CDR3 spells CSARGQGYQPQHF. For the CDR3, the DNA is TGCAGTGCTAGGGGACAGGGTTATCAGCCCCAGCATTTT.

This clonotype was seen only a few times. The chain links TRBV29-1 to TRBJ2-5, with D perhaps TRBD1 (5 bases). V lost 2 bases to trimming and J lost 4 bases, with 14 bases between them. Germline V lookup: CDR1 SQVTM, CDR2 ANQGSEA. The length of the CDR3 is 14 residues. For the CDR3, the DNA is TGCAGCGTTGAATCCATCGGGCAGGGAGAGACCCAGTACTTC. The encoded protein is CSVESIGQGETQYF.

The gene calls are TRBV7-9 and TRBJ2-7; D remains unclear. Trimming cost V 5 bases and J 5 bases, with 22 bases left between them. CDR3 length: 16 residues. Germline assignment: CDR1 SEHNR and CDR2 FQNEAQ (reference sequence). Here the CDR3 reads CASSPLRPGLSDEQYF. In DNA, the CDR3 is TGTGCCAGCAGCCCTCTTCGTCCGGGTCTAAGCGACGAGCAGTACTTC.

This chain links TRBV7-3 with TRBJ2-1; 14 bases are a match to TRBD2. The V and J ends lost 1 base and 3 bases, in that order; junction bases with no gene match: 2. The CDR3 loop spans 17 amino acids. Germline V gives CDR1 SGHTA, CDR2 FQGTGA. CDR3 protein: CASSLRTSGGFYNEQFF. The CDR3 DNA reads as TGTGCCAGCAGCTTAAGGACTAGCGGGGGGTTCTACAATGAGCAGTTCTTC.

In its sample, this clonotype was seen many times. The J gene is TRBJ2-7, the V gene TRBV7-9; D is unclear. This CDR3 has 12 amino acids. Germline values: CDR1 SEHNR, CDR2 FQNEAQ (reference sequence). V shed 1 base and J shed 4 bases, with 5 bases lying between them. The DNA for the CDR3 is TGTGCCAGCAGCTTAGGCGAGTACGAGCAGTACGTC. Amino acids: CASSLGEYEQYV.

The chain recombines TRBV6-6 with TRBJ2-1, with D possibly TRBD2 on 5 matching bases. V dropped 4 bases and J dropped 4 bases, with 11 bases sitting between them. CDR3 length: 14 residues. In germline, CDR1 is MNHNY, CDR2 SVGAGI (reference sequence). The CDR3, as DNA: TGTGCCAGCAGTTCAATTTCGGGGTACAATGAGCAGTTCTTC. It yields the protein CASSSISGYNEQFF.

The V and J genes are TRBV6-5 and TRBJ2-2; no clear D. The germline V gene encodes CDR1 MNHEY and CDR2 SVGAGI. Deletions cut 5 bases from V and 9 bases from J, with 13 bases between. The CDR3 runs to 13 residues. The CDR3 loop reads CASSANKGRELFF. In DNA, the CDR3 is TGTGCCAGCAGTGCCAATAAGGGCCGGGAGCTGTTTTTT.

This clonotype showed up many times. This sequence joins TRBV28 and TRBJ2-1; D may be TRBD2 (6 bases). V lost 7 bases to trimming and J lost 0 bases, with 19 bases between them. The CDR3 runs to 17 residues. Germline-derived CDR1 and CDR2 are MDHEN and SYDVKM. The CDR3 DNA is TGTGCCAGCACATCTGCGGGGCTCCAGAGCTCCTACAATGAGCAGTTCTTC. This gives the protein CASTSAGLQSSYNEQFF.

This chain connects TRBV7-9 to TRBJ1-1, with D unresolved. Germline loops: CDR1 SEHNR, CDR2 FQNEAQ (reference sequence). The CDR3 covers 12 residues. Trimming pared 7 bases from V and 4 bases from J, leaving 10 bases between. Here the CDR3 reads CASTGLVTEAFF. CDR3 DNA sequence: TGTGCCAGCACGGGGTTGGTCACTGAAGCTTTCTTT.

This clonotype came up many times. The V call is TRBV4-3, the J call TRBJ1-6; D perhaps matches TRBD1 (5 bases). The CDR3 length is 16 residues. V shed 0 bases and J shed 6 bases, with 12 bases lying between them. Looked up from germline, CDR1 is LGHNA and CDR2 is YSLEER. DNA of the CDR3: TGCGCCAGCAGCCAAGATGGGCAGGGTGGTAATTCACCCCTCCACTTT. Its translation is CASSQDGQGGNSPLHF.

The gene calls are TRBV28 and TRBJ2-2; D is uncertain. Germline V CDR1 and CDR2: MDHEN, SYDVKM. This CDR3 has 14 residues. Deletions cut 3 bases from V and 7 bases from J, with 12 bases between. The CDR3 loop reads CASSFRSMGGELFF. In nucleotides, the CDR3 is TGTGCCAGCAGTTTCAGGAGCATGGGCGGGGAGCTGTTTTTT.

CDR3 in amino acids: CASSLSGTLPGNEQFF. The DNA for the CDR3 is TGTGCCAGCAGCTTATCCGGGACTCTGCCCGGCAATGAGCAGTTCTTC. V and J are TRBV7-6 and TRBJ2-1; perhaps TRBD2 as D (6 bases). Germline lookup yields CDR1 SGHVS and CDR2 FNYEAQ. Trimming cost V 2 bases and J 6 bases, with 17 bases left between them. The CDR3 sequence is 16 residues long. Full variable domain (missing parts from reference TRBV7-6 and TRBJ2-1): GAGVSQSPRYKVTKRGQDVALRCDPISGHVSLYWYRQALGQGPEFLTYFNYEAQQDKSGLPNDRFSAERPEGSISTLTIQRTEQRDSAMYRCASSLSGTLPGNEQFFGPGTRLTVL.

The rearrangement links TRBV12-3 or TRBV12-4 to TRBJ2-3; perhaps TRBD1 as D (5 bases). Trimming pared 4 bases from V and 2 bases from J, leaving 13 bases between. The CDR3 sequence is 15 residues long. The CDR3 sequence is CASSSTVRPTDTQYF. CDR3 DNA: TGTGCCAGCAGTTCGACAGTTAGACCCACAGATACGCAGTATTTT.

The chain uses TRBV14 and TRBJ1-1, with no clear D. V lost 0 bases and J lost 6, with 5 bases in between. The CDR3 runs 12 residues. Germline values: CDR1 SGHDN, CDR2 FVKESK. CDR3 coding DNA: TGTGCCAGCAGCCAAGATAATCCTGAAGCTTTCTTT. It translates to CASSQDNPEAFF. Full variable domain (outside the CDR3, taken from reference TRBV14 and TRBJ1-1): EAGVTQFPSHSVIEKGQTVTLRCDPISGHDNLYWYRRVMGKEIKFLLHFVKESKQDESGMPNNRFLAERTGGTYSTLKVQPAELEDSGVYFCASSQDNPEAFFGQGTRLTVV.

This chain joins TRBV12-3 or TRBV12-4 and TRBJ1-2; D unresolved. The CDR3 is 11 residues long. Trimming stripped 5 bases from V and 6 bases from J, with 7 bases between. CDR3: CASSRRDGYTF. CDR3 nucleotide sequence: TGTGCCAGCAGTCGTAGGGATGGCTACACCTTC.

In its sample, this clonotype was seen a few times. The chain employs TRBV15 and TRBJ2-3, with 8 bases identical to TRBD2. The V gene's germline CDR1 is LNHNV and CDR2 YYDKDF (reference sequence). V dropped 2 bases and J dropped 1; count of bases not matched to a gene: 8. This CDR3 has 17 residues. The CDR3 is CATSRSSHGGGTDTQYF. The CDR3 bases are TGTGCCACCAGCAGATCCTCCCACGGGGGGGGCACAGATACGCAGTATTTT.

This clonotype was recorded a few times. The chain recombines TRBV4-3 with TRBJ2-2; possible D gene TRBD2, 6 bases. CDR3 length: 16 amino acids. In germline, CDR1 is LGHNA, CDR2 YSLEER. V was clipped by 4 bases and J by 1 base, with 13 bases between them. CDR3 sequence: CASSPYGGLNTGELFF. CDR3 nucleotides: TGCGCCAGCAGCCCCTATGGAGGGCTGAACACCGGGGAGCTGTTTTTT.

This CDR3 reads CASSQAVGSSTDTQYF. DNA for the CDR3: TGCGCCAGCAGCCAAGCCGTCGGATCTAGCACAGATACGCAGTATTTT. This chain connects TRBV4-3 to TRBJ2-3, with D unclear. Trimming left V 1 base short and J 0 bases short, with 11 bases between. This CDR3 contains 16 residues. Germline CDR1 is LGHNA and CDR2 is YSLEER.

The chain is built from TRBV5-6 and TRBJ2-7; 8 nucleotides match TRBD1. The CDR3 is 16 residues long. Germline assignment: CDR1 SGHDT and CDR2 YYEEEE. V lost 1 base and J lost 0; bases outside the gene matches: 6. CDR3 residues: CASSLPDRGSSYEQYV. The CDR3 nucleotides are TGTGCCAGCAGCTTGCCCGACAGGGGTAGCTCCTACGAGCAGTACGTC.

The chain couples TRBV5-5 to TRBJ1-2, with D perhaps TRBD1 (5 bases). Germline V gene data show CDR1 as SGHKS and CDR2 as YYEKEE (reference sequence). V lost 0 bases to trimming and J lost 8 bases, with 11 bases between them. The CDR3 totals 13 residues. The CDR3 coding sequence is TGTGCCAGCAGCTTGGCCGGGGGTGGGGGCTACACCTTC. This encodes CASSLAGGGGYTF.

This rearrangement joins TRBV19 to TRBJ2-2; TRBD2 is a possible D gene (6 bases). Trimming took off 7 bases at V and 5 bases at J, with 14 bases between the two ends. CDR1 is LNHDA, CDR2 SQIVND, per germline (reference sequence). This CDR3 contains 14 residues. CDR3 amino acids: CASNHPGETGELFF. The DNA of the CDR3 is TGTGCCAGTAATCATCCGGGGGAAACCGGGGAGCTGTTTTTT.

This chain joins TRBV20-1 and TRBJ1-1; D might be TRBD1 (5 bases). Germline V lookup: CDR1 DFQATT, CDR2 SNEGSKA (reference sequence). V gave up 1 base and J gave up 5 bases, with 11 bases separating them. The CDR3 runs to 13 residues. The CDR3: CSARGGVSTEAFF. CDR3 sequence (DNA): TGCAGTGCTAGAGGGGGGGTTTCGACTGAAGCTTTCTTT.